One sample yielded the 6 T cell receptor beta chains listed below, sequenced in a study of cytomegalovirus exposure and HLA in healthy donors. Use of 60 Vbeta and 13 Jbeta primers characterized the PCR. The repertoire was sequenced with immunoSEQ multiplex PCR; TCRdb's copy has only in-frame clones and lacks some. The repertoire holds 85,000 to 120,000 clones, with about 62% as singletons. What was sequenced was PBMCs. All receptors derive from a human donor in good health.

The chain couples TRBV7-3 to TRBJ2-1, with a possible D match to TRBD1 (6 bases). Germline CDR1 SGHTA, CDR2 FQGTGA. V gave up 0 bases and J gave up 10 bases, with 10 bases separating them. The CDR3 runs 13 residues. For the CDR3, the DNA is TGTGCCAGCAGCTTAACACAGGGTACCGAGCAGTTCTTC. Its protein is CASSLTQGTEQFF.

V is TRBV9 and J is TRBJ2-7; D gene unclear. The CDR3 sequence is 12 residues long. The germline gives CDR1 SGDLS, CDR2 YYNGEE. V gave up 0 bases and J gave up 8 bases, with 9 bases separating them. The CDR3 is CASSVAGEQQYF. For the CDR3, the DNA is TGTGCCAGCAGCGTAGCGGGTGAGCAGCAGTACTTC.

This chain links TRBV30 with TRBJ2-7; 8 nucleotides match TRBD1. V gave up 8 bases and J gave up 6 bases; unmatched junction bases: 9. The CDR3 sequence is 12 residues long. The germline gives CDR1 GTSNPN, CDR2 SVGIG (reference sequence). The CDR3 region has the DNA TGTGCCCAAAGGACAGGGTCGGCCGAGCAGTACTTC. It codes for CAQRTGSAEQYF.

V gene TRBV6-6 combines with J gene TRBJ2-7; TRBD1 aligns across 8 bases. Trimming at V came to 1 base and at J to 2 bases, leaving 7 bases not matched to a gene. Germline values: CDR1 MNHNY, CDR2 SVGAGI (reference sequence). The CDR3 has 16 residues. In DNA, the CDR3 is TGTGCCAGCAGTTACTTCTCTGACAGGGGACCCTACGAGCAGTACTTC. Protein: CASSYFSDRGPYEQYF.

J is TRBJ2-2 and V is TRBV5-4; the match to TRBD2 covers 12 bases. From germline, CDR1 is SGHNT and CDR2 YYREEE (reference sequence). The V gene end was trimmed by 4 bases and the J gene end by 7 bases; junction bases not matched to a gene: 8. There are 16 residues in the CDR3. DNA of the CDR3: TGTGCCAGCAGCCCAACTAGCGGGAGGATGGGCGGGGAGCTGTTTTTT. Protein: CASSPTSGRMGGELFF.

V and J are TRBV4-1 and TRBJ2-1, with D perhaps matching TRBD2 (6 bases). The CDR3 totals 17 residues. V dropped 2 bases and J dropped 6 bases, with 20 bases sitting between them. Germline lookup yields CDR1 MGHRA and CDR2 YSYEKL. The CDR3 DNA follows: TGCGCCAGCAGCCAATTAAAGAGTCGGGGACTCCCCAATGAGCAGTTCTTC. Its translation is CASSQLKSRGLPNEQFF.